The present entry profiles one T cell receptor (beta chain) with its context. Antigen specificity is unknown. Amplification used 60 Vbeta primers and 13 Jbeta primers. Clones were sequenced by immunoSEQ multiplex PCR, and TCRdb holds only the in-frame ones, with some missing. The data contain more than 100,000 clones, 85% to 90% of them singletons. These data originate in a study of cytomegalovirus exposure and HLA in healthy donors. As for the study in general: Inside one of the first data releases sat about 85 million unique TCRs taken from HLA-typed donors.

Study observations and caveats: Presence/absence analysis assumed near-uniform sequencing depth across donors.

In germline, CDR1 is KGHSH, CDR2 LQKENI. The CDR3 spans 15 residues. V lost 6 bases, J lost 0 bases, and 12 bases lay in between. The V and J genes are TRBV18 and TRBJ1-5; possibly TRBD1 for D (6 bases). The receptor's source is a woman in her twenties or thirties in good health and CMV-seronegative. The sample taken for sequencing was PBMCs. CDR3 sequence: CASSPTGNSNQPQHF. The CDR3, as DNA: TGTGCCAGCTCTCCAACAGGGAATAGCAATCAGCCCCAGCATTTT.